This passage covers 29 T cell receptor beta chains from one sample sequenced in a study of stem cell transplantation in POMP-related autoinflammatory disease (dated by TCRdb to the early 2020s). The protocol used for the library was the immunoSEQ multiplex PCR assay. This is the immuneACCESS table as TCRdb keeps it, with only in-frame sequences that have V and J called. A part of the clones is gone; compared with another copy, unresolved V genes explain less than half, and the rest is unexplained. The sample contains some 70,000 clones, under 95% of them found a single time. Clones ranked in the top ten supply 0.5% to 0.85% of the sample. Read against the paper, the sample's time point label means: after hematopoietic stem cell transplant. The sample here was CD4+ T cells from PBMCs, taken after stem cell transplantation. These receptors were taken from a human patient with POMP-related autoinflammation and immune dysregulation (PRAID). After a transplant, some T cells may be of graft donor origin.

This sequence joins TRBV7-2 and TRBJ1-5, with 7 bases matching TRBD1. With 5 bases clipped from V and 2 bases from J, the junction kept 3 bases outside the gene matches. Germline V CDR1 and CDR2: SGHTA, FQGNSA. The CDR3 spans 14 residues. In DNA form, the CDR3 reads TGTGCCAGCAGCCTGGGACAGCGCAATCAGCCCCAGCATTTT. This encodes CASSLGQRNQPQHF.

This clone was recorded only once. The chain carries TRBV19 and TRBJ2-2; D is uncertain. V lost 5 bases to trimming and J lost 6 bases, with 1 base between them. The CDR3 contains 10 residues. Germline-derived CDR1 and CDR2 are LNHDA and SQIVND (reference sequence). This CDR3 is CASSSGELFF. Here the CDR3 DNA reads TGTGCCAGTAGTTCCGGGGAGCTGTTTTTT.

The chain employs TRBV18 and TRBJ2-1; TRBD1 is a possible D gene (6 bases). The ends were cut back, 0 bases at V and 2 bases at J, with 14 bases in the middle. The CDR3 runs to 17 residues. CDR1 and CDR2 from the germline V gene are KGHSH and LQKENI. The CDR3 nucleotides read TGTGCCAGCTCACCACCGATCAGGGGCATGACCTACAATGAGCAGTTCTTC. It specifies CASSPPIRGMTYNEQFF.

The gene calls are TRBV6-2 or TRBV6-3 and TRBJ2-3; unclear D gene. Trimming pared 3 bases from V and 1 base from J, leaving 14 bases between. The CDR3 consists of 16 residues. Per germline, CDR1 MNHEY and CDR2 SVGEGT. This chain's CDR3 is CASSYGPPLRTDTQYF. The CDR3 nucleotides are TGTGCCAGCAGTTATGGTCCGCCGCTCCGCACAGATACGCAGTATTTT.

This chain uses TRBV11-2 with TRBJ2-4; 9 bases line up with TRBD1. The CDR3 runs to 15 residues. The ends lost 5 bases at V and 6 bases at J; junction bases unmatched: 8. Per germline, CDR1 SGHAT and CDR2 FQNNGV. In nucleotides, the CDR3 is TGTGCCAGCAGCCCACAGGGGGCTGGGGGAAACATTCAGTACTTC. This sequence encodes CASSPQGAGGNIQYF.

The chain links TRBV5-1 to TRBJ2-1, with TRBD1 matching 7 bases. Germline CDR1 and CDR2: SGHRS and YFSETQ. Trimming cost V 2 bases and J 5 bases; bases outside gene matches: 4. This CDR3 has 14 amino acids. CDR3 coding DNA: TGCGCCAGCAGCTTAGGGGGCCAGGACAATGAGCAGTTCTTC. As protein: CASSLGGQDNEQFF.

This sequence joins TRBV6-2 or TRBV6-3 and TRBJ2-3; 15 bases are a match to TRBD2. Trimming at V came to 5 bases and at J to 4 bases, leaving 13 bases not matched to a gene. The germline V gene has CDR1 MNHEY and CDR2 SVGEGT. CDR3 length equals 19 residues. The CDR3 is CASSHYLRTSGRVSDTQYF. CDR3 nucleotides: TGTGCCAGCAGTCACTACCTCCGGACTAGCGGGAGGGTATCAGATACGCAGTATTTT.

The chain recombines TRBV5-1 with TRBJ2-3, with 7 bases lining up with TRBD1. V shed 4 bases, J shed 2 bases, and the junction held 4 bases outside the gene matches. This CDR3 has 14 residues. Germline CDR1 and CDR2: SGHRS and YFSETQ. The CDR3 DNA reads TGCGCCAGCAGCAAGGGACAGATCACAGATACGCAGTATTTT. It translates to CASSKGQITDTQYF.

The rearrangement joins TRBV6-5 to TRBJ2-2; a possible D gene is TRBD1 (5 bases). The CDR3 is 13 residues long. V lost 9 bases and J 2 bases, leaving 10 bases between the germline ends. CDR1 is MNHEY, CDR2 SVGAGI, per germline. CDR3 amino acids: CASSGFNTGELFF. CDR3 sequence (DNA): TGTGCCAGTTCAGGGTTTAACACCGGGGAGCTGTTTTTT.

V usage is TRBV4-1 and J usage is TRBJ2-1; 8 bases match TRBD1. This CDR3 is 13 amino acids long. Germline trimming cut 4 bases from V and 10 bases from J; bases unmatched to any gene: 6. Germline V gives CDR1 MGHRA, CDR2 YSYEKL. CDR3 nucleotides: TGCGCCAGCAGCCCCCGGACAGGGAACGAGCAGTTCTTC. Amino acids: CASSPRTGNEQFF.

The chain joins TRBV28 to TRBJ1-1; D ambiguous. V lost 0 bases and J lost 5, with 7 bases in between. CDR1 MDHEN and CDR2 SYDVKM come from the germline V gene. This CDR3 is 13 amino acids long. CDR3 loop: CASSLWGWTEAFF. The CDR3 nucleotides are TGTGCCAGCAGTTTATGGGGTTGGACTGAAGCTTTCTTT.

The chain has TRBV11-3 and TRBJ2-1, with D possibly matching TRBD2 (6 bases). The CDR3 length is 12 residues. Trimming stripped 5 bases from V and 13 bases from J, with 15 bases between. Germline assignment: CDR1 SGHNT and CDR2 YENEEA. CDR3 in amino acids: CASSPAGKSQFF. The CDR3 nucleotides are TGTGCCAGCAGCCCGGCGGGAAAATCCCAGTTCTTC.

The table lists this clone with a few counts. The genes are TRBV30 and TRBJ1-1; 7 bases match TRBD1. CDR3 size: 11 residues. V was clipped by 3 bases and J by 6 bases; unmatched bases: 1. Germline V gene sequence: CDR1 GTSNPN, CDR2 SVGIG (reference sequence). The CDR3 DNA reads TGTGCCTGGAGGGGACAGTCTGAAGCTTTCTTT. Translated, it gives CAWRGQSEAFF. Using reference TRBV30 and TRBJ1-1 for the parts outside the CDR3, the full variable domain is SQTIHQWPATLVQPVGSPLSLECTVEGTSNPNLYWYRQAAGRGLQLLFYSVGIGQISSEVPQNLSASRPQDRQFILSSKKLLLSDSGFYLCAWRGQSEAFFGQGTRLTVV.

This rearrangement joins TRBV3-1 (or the pseudogene TRBV3-2) to TRBJ2-2, with 10 bases that match TRBD2. The junction had 3 bases not matched to a gene; V was cut back by 1 base and J by 1 base. The CDR3 loop spans 17 amino acids. The V gene's germline CDR1 is LGHDT and CDR2 YNNKEL (reference sequence). The CDR3 coding sequence is TGTGCCAGCAGCCAAGTACTAGCGGGGTGGAACACCGGGGAGCTGTTTTTT. As protein: CASSQVLAGWNTGELFF.

The chain joins TRBV5-1 to TRBJ2-3; D may be TRBD2 (6 bases). This CDR3 has 16 residues. Germline values: CDR1 SGHRS, CDR2 YFSETQ. Trimming shortened V by 4 bases and J by 0 bases, and 15 bases separated the two germline ends. CDR3 loop: CASSGIADTSTDTQYF. DNA for the CDR3: TGCGCCAGCAGCGGTATAGCGGACACTAGCACAGATACGCAGTATTTT.

The genes are TRBV28 and TRBJ2-7; D not certain. Per germline, CDR1 MDHEN and CDR2 SYDVKM. CDR3 length: 13 residues. V was shortened by 3 bases and J by 0 bases, with 6 bases between the two germline ends. The CDR3 DNA reads as TGTGCCAGCAGTTTTCCGTTCTCCTACGAGCAGTACTTC. Encoded protein: CASSFPFSYEQYF.

This sequence joins TRBV19 and TRBJ1-5; maybe TRBD1 (5 bases). Germline-derived CDR1 and CDR2 are LNHDA and SQIVND (reference sequence). The CDR3 runs 16 residues. Trimming pared 8 bases from V and 0 bases from J, leaving 17 bases between. The chain's CDR3 is CASLPLGPYSNQPQHF. The CDR3 DNA reads TGTGCCAGTTTACCCTTGGGACCTTATAGCAATCAGCCCCAGCATTTT.

The count of this clone is one. This chain links TRBV5-1 with TRBJ1-4, with TRBD1 matching 9 bases. The ends lost 5 bases at V and 5 bases at J; junction bases unmatched: 4. In germline, CDR1 is SGHRS, CDR2 YFSETQ. The CDR3 is made up of 14 amino acids. The CDR3: CASRLGQGNEKLFF. The CDR3 nucleotides are TGCGCCAGCAGACTGGGACAGGGCAATGAAAAACTGTTTTTT.

The J gene is TRBJ2-7, the V gene TRBV30, with D unclear. This CDR3 is 11 amino acids long. Looked up from germline, CDR1 is GTSNPN and CDR2 is SVGIG (reference sequence). V lost 3 bases, J lost 3 bases, and 6 bases lay in between. This CDR3 reads CAWSLIYEQYF. DNA of the CDR3: TGTGCCTGGAGCCTGATCTACGAGCAGTACTTC.

This rearrangement joins TRBV2 to TRBJ1-1; D is unclear. Germline values: CDR1 SNHLY, CDR2 FYNNEI. Trimming cost V 5 bases and J 4 bases, with 11 bases left between them. The CDR3 is made up of 13 amino acids. CDR3 coding DNA: TGTGCCAGCAGTACCGAACAGATCACTGAAGCTTTCTTT. Its protein is CASSTEQITEAFF.

This sequence joins TRBV5-4 and TRBJ2-2, with 10 bases lining up with TRBD2. Germline CDR1 reads SGHNT; CDR2 reads YYREEE (reference sequence). J lost 6 bases, V lost 0 bases, and 5 bases had no gene match. This CDR3 is 16 amino acids long. CDR3 coding DNA: TGTGCCAGCAGCTTGGTTCTAGCGGGGGAATCCGGGGAGCTGTTTTTT. Translating it yields CASSLVLAGESGELFF.

In its sample, this clone was seen once. CDR3 region: CASRPWRRENSPLHF. CDR3 bases: TGTGCCAGCAGACCCTGGCGCCGTGAAAATTCACCCCTCCACTTT. J is TRBJ1-6 and V is TRBV27; D not certain. Germline assignment: CDR1 MNHEY and CDR2 SMNVEV (reference sequence). The CDR3 runs 15 residues. Deletions cut 6 bases from V and 7 bases from J, with 16 bases between.

The CDR3 here is CASSLSPRDAANEQYV. CDR3 sequence (DNA): TGTGCCAGCAGCTTAAGCCCCCGGGACGCCGCGAACGAGCAGTACGTC. The chain couples TRBV5-4 to TRBJ2-7; D might be TRBD1 or TRBD2, each matching 5 bases. The CDR3 length is 16 residues. The V end was cut by 2 bases, the J end by 5 bases, with 20 bases between. Germline V gene lookup returns CDR1 SGHNT and CDR2 YYREEE (reference sequence).

The chain recombines TRBV19 with TRBJ2-4, with TRBD1 identical over 7 bases. The CDR3 consists of 14 residues. V lost 3 bases, J lost 6 bases, and 5 bases stayed unmatched. Germline V gene data show CDR1 as LNHDA and CDR2 as SQIVND (reference sequence). The CDR3 sequence: CASSIRQGVNIQYF. The CDR3 bases are TGTGCCAGTAGTATTAGGCAGGGGGTAAACATTCAGTACTTC.

The chain combines TRBV9 with TRBJ2-3; TRBD2 is a possible D gene (5 bases). From germline, CDR1 is SGDLS and CDR2 YYNGEE. The CDR3 contains 15 residues. The V end lost 4 bases, the J end lost 4 bases, and 16 bases lay between the germline ends. CDR3 bases: TGTGCCAGCAGCCTCGGAGGAGTTGGGGCAGATACGCAGTATTTT. Its translation: CASSLGGVGADTQYF.

V gene TRBV2 combines with J gene TRBJ2-7; D ambiguous. This CDR3 spans 13 amino acids. V was pared by 0 bases and J by 3 bases, with 6 bases between. CDR1 and CDR2 (germline): SNHLY, FYNNEI. CDR3 sequence (DNA): TGTGCCAGCAGTGAAGCCCGCTTCTACGAGCAGTACGTC. It encodes CASSEARFYEQYV.

The rearrangement uses TRBV28 and TRBJ1-2; 10 bases line up with TRBD1. Germline trimming cut 6 bases from V and 5 bases from J; bases unmatched to any gene: 12. This CDR3 has 16 residues. In germline, CDR1 is MDHEN, CDR2 SYDVKM. CDR3 sequence: CASRGGDRGLGYGYTF. Here the CDR3 DNA reads TGTGCCAGCAGGGGAGGGGACAGGGGACTAGGATATGGCTACACCTTC.

The chain joins TRBV20-1 to TRBJ1-1; D is uncertain. The V end lost 3 bases, the J end lost 4 bases, and 12 bases lay between the germline ends. The CDR3 covers 13 residues. Germline values: CDR1 DFQATT, CDR2 SNEGSKA (reference sequence). Here the CDR3 reads CSASGGLSTEAFF. The CDR3 nucleotides read TGCAGTGCTAGTGGAGGGTTGAGCACTGAAGCTTTCTTT.

The V gene is TRBV5-1, the J gene TRBJ2-5, with 9 bases lining up with TRBD2. Germline values: CDR1 SGHRS, CDR2 YFSETQ. The CDR3 length is 19 residues. V was clipped by 0 bases and J by 5 bases; unmatched bases: 17. CDR3 in amino acids: CASSLAFSVAGAFQETQYF. CDR3 in DNA: TGCGCCAGCAGCTTGGCCTTTTCCGTAGCGGGAGCATTCCAGGAGACCCAGTACTTC.